The subject of this entry is one T cell receptor beta chain. The target antigen is unknown. This sample was included in a study of cytomegalovirus exposure and HLA in healthy donors. Study results and limitations: CMV serostatus stood as the only immune exposure information on hand.

The PCR used 60 Vbeta and 13 Jbeta primers. Sequencing was performed with immunoSEQ multiplex PCR; in TCRdb, only in-frame clones are kept and a portion is missing. The data show roughly 250,000 clones, 75% to 85% seen once. CDR3 size: 14 residues. The V gene end was trimmed by 7 bases and the J gene end by 5 bases; junction bases not matched to a gene: 6. Germline assignment: CDR1 MNHNY and CDR2 SVGAGI (reference sequence). V and J are TRBV6-6 and TRBJ1-4, with TRBD1 matching 8 bases. Input material: PBMCs. The receptor was derived from a girl aged 2-15 years in good health and CMV-seronegative. CDR3 nucleotide sequence: TGTGCCAGCACCCCAAGGGACAGGAATGAAAAACTGTTTTTT. It is translated as CASTPRDRNEKLFF.